These 11 T cell receptor beta chains share one sample of origin, sequenced in a study of blood T cell repertoires in COVID-19. Clones were sequenced by immunoSEQ multiplex PCR, and TCRdb holds only the in-frame ones, with some missing. The profile shows about 400,000 clones, about 85% of them singletons. Sequencing was done on a sample of PBMCs or T cells enriched from blood (not recorded which). Every receptor here comes from a woman aged 18-29 years with acute COVID-19.

This clone occurred once. This chain connects TRBV3-1 (or the pseudogene TRBV3-2) to TRBJ1-4, with D possibly matching TRBD1 (6 bases). V shed 4 bases and J shed 8 bases, with 14 bases lying between them. In germline, CDR1 is LGHDT, CDR2 YNNKEL (reference sequence). This CDR3 has 14 amino acids. For the CDR3, the DNA is TGTGCCAGCAGCCTCCCAGGGGTATCAGAAAAACTGTTTTTT. Encoded protein: CASSLPGVSEKLFF.

The chain uses TRBV7-9 and TRBJ1-3; possible D gene TRBD1, 6 bases. The CDR3 has 16 residues. The V gene lost 3 bases and the J gene lost 4 bases, with 16 bases spanning the gap. Germline CDR1 and CDR2: SEHNR and FQNEAQ (reference sequence). The CDR3 region is CASSLQMGAMGNTIYF. The CDR3 coding sequence is TGTGCCAGCAGCTTGCAGATGGGGGCTATGGGAAACACCATATATTTT.

About this clone itself: Other DNA sequences from this sample encode an identical CDR3 as well. This rearrangement joins TRBV10-1 to TRBJ1-6; a weak D match, TRBD1 (6 bases). V dropped 2 bases and J dropped 7 bases, with 9 bases sitting between them. CDR3 length equals 14 residues. Per germline, CDR1 WNHNN and CDR2 SYGVQD (reference sequence). In nucleotides, the CDR3 is TGCGCCAGCAGTGAGACAGGGAACAATTCACCCCTCCACTTT. Encoded protein: CASSETGNNSPLHF.

The V and J genes are TRBV19 and TRBJ1-5; no reliable D call. This CDR3 has 13 amino acids. Germline loops: CDR1 LNHDA, CDR2 SQIVND (reference sequence). The V and J ends lost 11 bases and 7 bases respectively, with 18 bases between them. The CDR3 region is CASSQAAGQPQHF. The CDR3 bases are TGTGCCTCTTCCCAGGCGGCGGGGCAGCCCCAGCATTTT.

The chain joins TRBV5-1 to TRBJ2-7, with 8 bases identical to TRBD2. CDR1 and CDR2 from the germline V gene are SGHRS and YFSETQ. This CDR3 has 15 amino acids. The J segment lost 0 bases and the V segment lost 4 bases, leaving 6 bases of the junction unmatched. The CDR3 loop is CASSRPGTSSYEQYF. The CDR3 DNA reads as TGCGCCAGCAGCCGACCGGGGACTAGCTCCTACGAGCAGTACTTC.

The chain has TRBV4-3 and TRBJ1-2; D is undetermined. There are 13 residues in the CDR3. V lost 0 bases and J 7 bases, leaving 9 bases between the germline ends. CDR1 and CDR2 from the germline V gene are LGHNA and YSLEER. In nucleotides, the CDR3 is TGCGCCAGCAGCCAAGATTCGGTTTCTGGCTACACCTTC. Protein: CASSQDSVSGYTF.

Notes on this clone: The same CDR3 can be traced to other DNA sequences in this sample. The chain has TRBV10-3 and TRBJ2-1; unclear D gene. Germline-derived CDR1 and CDR2 are ENHRY and SYGVKD. Trimming took 4 bases from V and 5 from J, leaving 6 bases between them. CDR3 length: 12 residues. The CDR3 loop is CAISGGDNEQFF. The CDR3 region has the DNA TGTGCCATCAGTGGAGGAGACAATGAGCAGTTCTTC.

This clone has just one count. The CDR3 nucleotides read TGTGCCAGCAGCCAAGGGTTCGGGTACGAGCAGTACTTC. Its translation: CASSQGFGYEQYF. The chain combines TRBV3-1 (or the pseudogene TRBV3-2) with TRBJ2-7; unclear D gene. This CDR3 contains 13 residues. The germline V gene encodes CDR1 LGHDT and CDR2 YNNKEL (reference sequence). V lost 1 base and J 4 bases, leaving 8 bases between the germline ends.

This chain connects TRBV4-3 to TRBJ2-7; 7 bases match TRBD1. Germline V gene lookup returns CDR1 LGHNA and CDR2 YSLEER. CDR3 size: 16 residues. V shed 4 bases and J 2 bases; nucleotides not matched to a gene: 11. The CDR3 nucleotides read TGCGCCAGCAGCCCGGTATACCGGGACAGTGCCTACGAGCAGTACTTC. Its translation is CASSPVYRDSAYEQYF.

This rearrangement joins TRBV27 to TRBJ1-5; D is unclear. Germline CDR1 is MNHEY and CDR2 is SMNVEV (reference sequence). This CDR3 comprises 16 residues. The V end was cut by 0 bases, the J end by 0 bases, with 9 bases between. The CDR3 spells CASSLSSGISNQPQHF. DNA for the CDR3: TGTGCCAGCAGTTTATCATCCGGGATTAGCAATCAGCCCCAGCATTTT.

The chain employs TRBV7-2 and TRBJ1-1; TRBD1 agrees at 12 bases. Germline V gene data show CDR1 as SGHTA and CDR2 as FQGNSA. This CDR3 is 14 amino acids long. J lost 5 bases, V lost 5 bases, and 3 bases had no gene match. CDR3 DNA: TGTGCCAGCAGCGCGGGACAGGGGGCAACTGAAGCTTTCTTT. As protein: CASSAGQGATEAFF.